The clone carrying this T cell receptor (beta chain) has more than one count but fewer than ten. TCRdb re-called the RT-PCR reads with MiXCR, one entry per CDR3 protein. The sample consists of 110,000 or so distinct CDR3 sequences, 35% to 45% of them appearing once. The CDR3 is 12 residues long. Per the germline V gene, CDR1 is DFQATT and CDR2 is SNEGSKA (reference sequence). V was clipped by 5 bases and J by 6 bases; unmatched bases: 7. This specimen belongs to a study of patients and donors after allogeneic stem cell transplantation. The sequencing input was blood, either unsorted or a sorted T cell fraction (not recorded which). The genes are TRBV20-1 and TRBJ2-7; 7 bases align to TRBD1. This receptor was taken from a human donor who was either an allogeneic HSCT recipient or a stem cell or donor lymphocyte infusion donor (not recorded which). It is not recorded whose cells these are; they may come from a transplant donor. DNA for the CDR3: TGCAGTGCTCAAAGGGCAGGGGGCGAGCAGTACTTC. This sequence encodes CSAQRAGGEQYF.